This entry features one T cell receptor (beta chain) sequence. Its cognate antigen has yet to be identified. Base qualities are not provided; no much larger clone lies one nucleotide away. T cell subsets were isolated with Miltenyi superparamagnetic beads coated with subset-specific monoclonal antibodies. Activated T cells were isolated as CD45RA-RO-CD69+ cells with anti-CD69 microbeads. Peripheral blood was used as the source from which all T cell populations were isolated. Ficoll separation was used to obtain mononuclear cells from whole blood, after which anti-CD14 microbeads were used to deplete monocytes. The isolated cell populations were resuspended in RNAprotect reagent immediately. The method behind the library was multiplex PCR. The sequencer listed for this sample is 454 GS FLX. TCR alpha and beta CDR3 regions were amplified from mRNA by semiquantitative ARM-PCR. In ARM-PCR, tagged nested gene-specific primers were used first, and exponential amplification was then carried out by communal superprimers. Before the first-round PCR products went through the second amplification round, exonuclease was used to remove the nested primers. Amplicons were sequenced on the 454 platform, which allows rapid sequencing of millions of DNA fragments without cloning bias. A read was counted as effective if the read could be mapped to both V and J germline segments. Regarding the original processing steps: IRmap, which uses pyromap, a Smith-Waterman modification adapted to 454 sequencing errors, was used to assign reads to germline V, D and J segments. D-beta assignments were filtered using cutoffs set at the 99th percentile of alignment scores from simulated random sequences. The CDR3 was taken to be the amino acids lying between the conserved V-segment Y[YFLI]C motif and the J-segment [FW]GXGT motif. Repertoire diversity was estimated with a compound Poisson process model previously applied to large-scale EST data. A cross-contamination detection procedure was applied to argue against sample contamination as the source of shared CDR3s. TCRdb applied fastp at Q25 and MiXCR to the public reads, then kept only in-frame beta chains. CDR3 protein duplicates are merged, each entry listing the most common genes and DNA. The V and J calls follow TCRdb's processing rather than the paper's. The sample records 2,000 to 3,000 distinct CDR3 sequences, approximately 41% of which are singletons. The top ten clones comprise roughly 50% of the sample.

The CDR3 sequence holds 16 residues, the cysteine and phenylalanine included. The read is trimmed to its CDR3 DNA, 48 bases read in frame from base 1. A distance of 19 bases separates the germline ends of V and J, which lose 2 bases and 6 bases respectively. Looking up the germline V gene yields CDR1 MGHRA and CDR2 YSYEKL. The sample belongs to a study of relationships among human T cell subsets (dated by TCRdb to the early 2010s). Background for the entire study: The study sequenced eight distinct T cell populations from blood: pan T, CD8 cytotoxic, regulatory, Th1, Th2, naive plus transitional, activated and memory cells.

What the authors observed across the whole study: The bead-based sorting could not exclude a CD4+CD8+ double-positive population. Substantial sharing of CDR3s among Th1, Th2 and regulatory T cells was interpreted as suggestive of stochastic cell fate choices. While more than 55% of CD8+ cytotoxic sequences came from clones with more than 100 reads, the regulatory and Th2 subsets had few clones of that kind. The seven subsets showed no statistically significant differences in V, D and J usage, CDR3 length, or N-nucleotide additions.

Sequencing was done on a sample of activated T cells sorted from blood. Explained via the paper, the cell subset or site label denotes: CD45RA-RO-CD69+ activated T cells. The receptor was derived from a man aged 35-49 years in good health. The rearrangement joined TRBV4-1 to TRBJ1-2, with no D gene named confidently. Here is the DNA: TGCGCCAGCAGCCAACCGGCTAACCCGAAGGGTCATGGCTACACCTTC. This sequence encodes CASSQPANPKGHGYTF.